The T cell receptor beta chain described here comes from a study of blood T cell repertoires in COVID-19. Trimming removed 0 bases from V and 5 bases from J, with 7 bases in between. The CDR3 contains 13 residues. Germline values: CDR1 SQVTM, CDR2 ANQGSEA. The method was immunoSEQ multiplex PCR; TCRdb's version includes in-frame clones alone and lacks a portion of them. The top ten hold 5.5% to 8% of the sample, which has over 250,000 clones, 90% seen once. Sequenced sample: peripheral blood. The receptor was isolated from a woman between 50 and 59 years old with COVID-19, enrolled during active disease. The chain links TRBV29-1 to TRBJ2-2; no firm D call. DNA of the CDR3: TGCAGCGTTGAAGACGGTCTTACCGGGGAGCTGTTTTTT. Translation: CSVEDGLTGELFF.